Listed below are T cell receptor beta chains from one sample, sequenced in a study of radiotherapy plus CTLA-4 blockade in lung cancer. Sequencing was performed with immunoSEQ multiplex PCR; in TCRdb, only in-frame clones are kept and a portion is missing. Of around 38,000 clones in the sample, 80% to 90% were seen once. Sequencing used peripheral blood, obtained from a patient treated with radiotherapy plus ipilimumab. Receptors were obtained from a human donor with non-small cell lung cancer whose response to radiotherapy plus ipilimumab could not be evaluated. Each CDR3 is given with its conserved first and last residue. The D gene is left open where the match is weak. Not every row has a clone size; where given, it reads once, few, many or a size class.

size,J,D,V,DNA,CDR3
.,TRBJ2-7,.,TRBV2,TGTGCCAGCACGCGGCAGGGGAACTCCTACGAGCAGTACTTC,CASTRQGNSYEQYF
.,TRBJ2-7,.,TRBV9,TGTGCCAGCAGCCCCACGGGTAGCGGCGCCTACGAGCAGTACTTC,CASSPTGSGAYEQYF
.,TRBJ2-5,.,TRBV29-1,TGCAGCGTTCTAAGCGAGACTGGACTCCGAGTTCTGGAGACCCAGTACTTC,CSVLSETGLRVLETQYF
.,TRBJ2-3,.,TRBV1,TGCACCAGCAGCCAAGAAGAAGCGGGGCCCCCCCTCACAGATACGCAGTATTTT,CTSSQEEAGPPLTDTQYF
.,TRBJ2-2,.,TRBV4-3,TGCGCCAGCAGCCAGGAGGGGGGGCGAAACACCGGGGAGCTGTTTTTT,CASSQEGGRNTGELFF
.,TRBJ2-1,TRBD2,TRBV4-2,TGTGCCAGCAGCCAAGATCTCTCAGCGGGGGGTGAGCAGTTCTTC,CASSQDLSAGGEQFF
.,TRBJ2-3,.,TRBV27,TGTGCCAGCAGTTTAAAAGCGTTCCCAGATACGCAGTATTTT,CASSLKAFPDTQYF
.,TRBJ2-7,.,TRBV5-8,TGTGCCAGCAGCTTGCCGGGGGTCGGCTACGAGCAGTACTTC,CASSLPGVGYEQYF
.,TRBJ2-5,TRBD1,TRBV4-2,TGTGCCAGCAGCCAAGAGGGACAGGGCCAAGAGACCCAGTACTTC,CASSQEGQGQETQYF
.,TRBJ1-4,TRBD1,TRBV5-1,TGCGCCAGCAGCGGGCGCACAGGGGGAAAGGAAAAACTGTTTTTT,CASSGRTGGKEKLFF
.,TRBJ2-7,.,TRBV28,TGTGCCAGCAGGGCAGGGTCTCCCCTTTACGAGCAGTACTTC,CASRAGSPLYEQYF
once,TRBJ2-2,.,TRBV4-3,TGCGCCAGCAGCCAAAACATCGACGGGGAGCTGTTTTTT,CASSQNIDGELFF
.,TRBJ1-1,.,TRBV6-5,TGTGCCAGCAGTTACGATCGGGGTCGAGGGGGAGCTTTCTTT,CASSYDRGRGGAFF
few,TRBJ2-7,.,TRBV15,TGTGCCACCAGCAGGAACCCGGGCTACGAGCAGTACTTC,CATSRNPGYEQYF
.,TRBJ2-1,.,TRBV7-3,TGTGCCAGCAGCTTCTCGGGCCCCGCGAGCGGCAATGAGCAGTTCTTC,CASSFSGPASGNEQFF
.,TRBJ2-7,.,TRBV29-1,TGCAGCGTTGAGAGGCATTACGAGCAGTACTTC,CSVERHYEQYF
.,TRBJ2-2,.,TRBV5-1,TGCGCCAGCAGCCCCCCAGGGAGGAACCTTAACACCGGGGAGCTGTTTTTT,CASSPPGRNLNTGELFF
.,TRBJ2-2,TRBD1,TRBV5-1,TGCGCCAGCGGACAGGGGGCGAACACCGGGGAGCTGTTTTTT,CASGQGANTGELFF
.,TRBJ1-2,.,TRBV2,TGTGCCAGCAGCCCCAGCTGGGCCAATGGCTACACCTTC,CASSPSWANGYTF
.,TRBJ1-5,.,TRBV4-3,TGCGCCAGCAGCCAAGAGAAAGTAGGGCAGGGAGGTGGCAATCAGCCCCAGCATTTT,CASSQEKVGQGGGNQPQHF
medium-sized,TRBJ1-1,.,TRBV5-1,TGCGCCAGCAGCTCCACAGGGTTGGAGAACACTGAAGCTTTCTTT,CASSSTGLENTEAFF
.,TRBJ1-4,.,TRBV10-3,TGTGCCATCAGTGATGGGGCAGGTAATGAAAAACTGTTTTTT,CAISDGAGNEKLFF
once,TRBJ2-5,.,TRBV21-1,TGTGCCAAAACAGGGCAGGAGACCCAGTACTTC,CAKTGQETQYF
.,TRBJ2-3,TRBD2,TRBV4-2,TGTGCCAGCAGCCTCAGCGGGACGCTCACAGATACGCAGTATTTT,CASSLSGTLTDTQYF
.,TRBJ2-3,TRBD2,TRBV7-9,TGTGCCAGCAGCGACAGACTAGCGGGGGGGACAGATACGCAGTATTTT,CASSDRLAGGTDTQYF
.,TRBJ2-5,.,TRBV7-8,TGTGCCAGCAGCTTGAACAGGGGAGGAGAGACCCAGTACTTC,CASSLNRGGETQYF
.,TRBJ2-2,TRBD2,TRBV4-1,TGCGCCAGCAGCCCCTACTGGGGTGGGACTAGCGGCCGAGGGGCCGGGGAGCTGTTTTTT,CASSPYWGGTSGRGAGELFF
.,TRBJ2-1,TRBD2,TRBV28,TGTGCCAGCAGTAGAGATAGCGGGGACGCCTACAATGAGCAGTTCTTC,CASSRDSGDAYNEQFF
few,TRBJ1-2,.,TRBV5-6,TGTGCCAGCAGCTTGAGGGGGACTAACTATGGCTACACCTTC,CASSLRGTNYGYTF
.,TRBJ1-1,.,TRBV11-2,TGTGCCAGCAGCTTTACAGCTGAAGCTTTCTTT,CASSFTAEAFF
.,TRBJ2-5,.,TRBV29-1,TGCAGCGCCTCGACTAGACGAGAGACCCAGTACTTC,CSASTRRETQYF
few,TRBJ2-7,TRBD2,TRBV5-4,TGTGCCAGCAGCCCCCGGATGTCTAGCGGGAGTAGGTACGAGCAGTACTTC,CASSPRMSSGSRYEQYF
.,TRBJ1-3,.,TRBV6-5,TGTGCCAGCAGTTACCCGACCGGGACTCGAGGAAACACCATATATTTT,CASSYPTGTRGNTIYF
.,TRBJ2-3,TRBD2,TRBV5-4,TGTGCCAGCAGCCCCACTAGCGGGATTACAGATACGCAGTATTTT,CASSPTSGITDTQYF
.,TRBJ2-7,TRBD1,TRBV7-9,TGTGCCAGCAGCCCCCGGGACAGATACCCCTACGAGCAGTACTTC,CASSPRDRYPYEQYF
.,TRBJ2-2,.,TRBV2,TGTGCCAGCTGGGGGCAACCGACCGGGGAGCTGTTTTTT,CASWGQPTGELFF
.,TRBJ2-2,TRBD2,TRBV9,TGTGCCAGCAGCGTCACTAGCGGTAACACCGGGGAGCTGTTTTTT,CASSVTSGNTGELFF
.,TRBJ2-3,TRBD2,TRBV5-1,TGCGCCAGCCGCGGGGGAACCTTCTTTACTCCCCAAACAGATACGCAGTATTTT,CASRGGTFFTPQTDTQYF
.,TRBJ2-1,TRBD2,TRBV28,TGTGCCAGCAGTACCGTCGTCAACTTGGGGGGGTCCTACAATGAGCAGTTCTTC,CASSTVVNLGGSYNEQFF
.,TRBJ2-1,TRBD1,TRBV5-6,TGTGCCAGCAGCCTATCGTCGTCCAGGGGGTCCTACAATGAGCAGTTCTTC,CASSLSSSRGSYNEQFF
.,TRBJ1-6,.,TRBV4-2,TGTGCCAGCAGCCGCTCGGGGGTTATGACTTCACCCCTCCACTTT,CASSRSGVMTSPLHF
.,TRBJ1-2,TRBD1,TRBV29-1,TGCAGCGTTACCAGGACAGGGCCAAGGTATGGCTACACCTTC,CSVTRTGPRYGYTF
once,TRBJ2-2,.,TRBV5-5,TGTGCCAGCAGCTTGAACAGCCCAGGAAACACCGGGGAGCTGTTTTTT,CASSLNSPGNTGELFF
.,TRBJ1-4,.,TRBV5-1,TGCGCCAGCAGCCCGGGGGGAGCAACTAATGAAAAACTGTTTTTT,CASSPGGATNEKLFF
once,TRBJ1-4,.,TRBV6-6,TGTGCCAGCATATCCGCCGGTACTAATGAAAAACTGTTTTTT,CASISAGTNEKLFF
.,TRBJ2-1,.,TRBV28,TGTGCCAGCAGTTTCGGCGGGCCTAAGGTCCATGAGCAGTTCTTC,CASSFGGPKVHEQFF
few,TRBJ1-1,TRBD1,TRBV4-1,TGCGCCAGCAGCCCGGACGGGACAGAGAACACTGAAGCTTTCTTT,CASSPDGTENTEAFF
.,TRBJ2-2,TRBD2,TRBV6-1,TGTGCCAGCACCGGGGGGGGTCGGACCGGGGAGCTGTTTTTT,CASTGGGRTGELFF
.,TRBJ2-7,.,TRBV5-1,TGCGCCAGCAGCTTGGCCGGCGGGCTCTCGTCCTACGAGCAGTACTTC,CASSLAGGLSSYEQYF
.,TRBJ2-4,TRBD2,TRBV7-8,TGTGCCAGCAGCTTAAGGGAGGGGACCTGGGTTGACATTCAGTACTTC,CASSLREGTWVDIQYF
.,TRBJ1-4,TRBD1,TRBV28,TGTGCCAGCAGTCCCCGGAGGGGGCTTAATGAAAAACTGTTTTTT,CASSPRRGLNEKLFF
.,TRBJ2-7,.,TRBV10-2,TGCGCCAGCAATTTTCCGGAGGCCCACAAGCAGTACTTC,CASNFPEAHKQYF
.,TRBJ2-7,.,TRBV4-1,TGCGCCAGCAGCCAAGTCGCCGGGAGCCGGGCCTACGAGCAGTACTTC,CASSQVAGSRAYEQYF